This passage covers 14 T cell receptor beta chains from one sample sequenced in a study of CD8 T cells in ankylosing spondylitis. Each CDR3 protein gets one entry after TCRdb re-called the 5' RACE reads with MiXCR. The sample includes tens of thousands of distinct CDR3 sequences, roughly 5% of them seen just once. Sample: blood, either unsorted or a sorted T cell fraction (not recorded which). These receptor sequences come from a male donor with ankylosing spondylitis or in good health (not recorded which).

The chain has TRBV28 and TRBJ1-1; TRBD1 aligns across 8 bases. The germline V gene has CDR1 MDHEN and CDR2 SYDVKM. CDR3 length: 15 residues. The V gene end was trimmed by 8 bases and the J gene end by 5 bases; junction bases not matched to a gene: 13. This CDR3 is CASGATGEGRTEAFF. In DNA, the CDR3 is TGTGCCAGCGGAGCGACAGGGGAGGGGAGAACTGAAGCTTTCTTT.

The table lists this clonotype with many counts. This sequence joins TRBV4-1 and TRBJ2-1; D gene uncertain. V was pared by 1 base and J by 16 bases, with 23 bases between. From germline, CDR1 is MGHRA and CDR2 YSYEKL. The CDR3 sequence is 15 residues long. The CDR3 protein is CASSQGKTSLRPLFF. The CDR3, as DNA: TGCGCCAGCAGCCAAGGAAAGACATCACTAAGGCCCCTCTTCTTC.

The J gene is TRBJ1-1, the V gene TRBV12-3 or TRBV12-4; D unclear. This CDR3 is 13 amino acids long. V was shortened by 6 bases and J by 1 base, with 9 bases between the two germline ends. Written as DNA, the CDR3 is TGTGCCAGCAGGAGGTCGGGGAACACTGAAGCTTTCTTT. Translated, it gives CASRRSGNTEAFF.

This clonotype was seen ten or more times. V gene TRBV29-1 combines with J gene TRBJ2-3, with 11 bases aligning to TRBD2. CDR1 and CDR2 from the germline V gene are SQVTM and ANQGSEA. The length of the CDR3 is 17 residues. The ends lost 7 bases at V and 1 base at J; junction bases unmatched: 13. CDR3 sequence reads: CSASGVAGGGGTDTQYF. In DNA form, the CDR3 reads TGCAGCGCGTCCGGAGTAGCGGGGGGGGGAGGCACAGATACGCAGTATTTT.

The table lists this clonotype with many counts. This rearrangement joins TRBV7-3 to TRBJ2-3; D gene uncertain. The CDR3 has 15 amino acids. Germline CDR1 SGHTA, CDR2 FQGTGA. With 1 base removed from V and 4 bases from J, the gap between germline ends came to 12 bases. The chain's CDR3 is CASSLSGLWADTQYF. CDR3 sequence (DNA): TGTGCCAGCAGCTTAAGTGGCCTGTGGGCAGATACGCAGTATTTT.

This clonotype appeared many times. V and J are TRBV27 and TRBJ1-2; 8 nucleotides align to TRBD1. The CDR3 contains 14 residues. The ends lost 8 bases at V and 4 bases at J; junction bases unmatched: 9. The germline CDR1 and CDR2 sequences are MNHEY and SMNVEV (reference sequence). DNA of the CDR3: TGTGCCAGCTGGGCGGCGGGACAGGTCTATGGCTACACCTTC. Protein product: CASWAAGQVYGYTF.

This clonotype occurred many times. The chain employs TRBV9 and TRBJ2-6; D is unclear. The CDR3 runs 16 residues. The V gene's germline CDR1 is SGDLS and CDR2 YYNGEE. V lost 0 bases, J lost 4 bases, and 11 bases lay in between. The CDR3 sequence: CASSVGGASGANVLTF. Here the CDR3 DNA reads TGTGCCAGCAGCGTAGGAGGCGCGAGCGGGGCCAACGTCCTGACTTTC.

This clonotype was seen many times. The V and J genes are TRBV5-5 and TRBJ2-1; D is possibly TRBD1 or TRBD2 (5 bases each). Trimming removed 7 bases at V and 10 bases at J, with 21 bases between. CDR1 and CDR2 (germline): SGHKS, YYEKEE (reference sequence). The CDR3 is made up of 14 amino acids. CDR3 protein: CASGEGPSPGEQFF. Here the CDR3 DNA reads TGTGCCAGCGGAGAGGGACCCTCTCCCGGCGAGCAGTTCTTC.

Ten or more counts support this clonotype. CDR3 sequence reads: CASSRDRGPYEQYF. Here the CDR3 DNA reads TGTGCCAGCAGCCGGGACAGGGGGCCTTACGAGCAGTACTTC. V usage is TRBV27 and J usage is TRBJ2-7; TRBD1 agrees at 12 bases. CDR1 is MNHEY, CDR2 SMNVEV, per germline (reference sequence). CDR3 length: 14 residues. The V gene end was trimmed by 6 bases and the J gene end by 4 bases; junction bases not matched to a gene: 4.

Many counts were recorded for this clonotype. Here the CDR3 DNA reads TGTGCCAGCAGCCCGATCGATAGGCTCTCCGAGCAGTACTTC. Protein: CASSPIDRLSEQYF. The V call is TRBV27, the J call TRBJ2-7; D ambiguous. Germline V gene data show CDR1 as MNHEY and CDR2 as SMNVEV (reference sequence). The V and J ends lost 6 bases and 6 bases respectively, with 18 bases between them. CDR3 length equals 14 residues.

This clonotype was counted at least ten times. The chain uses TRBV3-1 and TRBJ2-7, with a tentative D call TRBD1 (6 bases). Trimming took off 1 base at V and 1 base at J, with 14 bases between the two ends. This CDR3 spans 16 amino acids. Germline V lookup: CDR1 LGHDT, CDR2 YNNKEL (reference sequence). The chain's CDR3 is CASSQGTVFFSYEQYF. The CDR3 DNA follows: TGTGCCAGCAGCCAAGGGACAGTTTTTTTTTCCTACGAGCAGTACTTC.

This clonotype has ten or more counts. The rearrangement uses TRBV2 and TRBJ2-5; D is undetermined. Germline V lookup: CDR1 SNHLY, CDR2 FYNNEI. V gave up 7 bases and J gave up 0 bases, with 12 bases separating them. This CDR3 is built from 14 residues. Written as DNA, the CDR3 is TGTGCCAGCACGGGTTCTTCTTACCAAGAGACCCAGTACTTC. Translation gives CASTGSSYQETQYF. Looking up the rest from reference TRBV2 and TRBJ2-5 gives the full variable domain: EPEVTQTPSHQVTQMGQEVILRCVPISNHLYFYWYRQILGQKVEFLVSFYNNEISEKSEIFDDQFSVERPDGSNFTLKIRSTKLEDSAMYFCASTGSSYQETQYFGPGTRLLVL.

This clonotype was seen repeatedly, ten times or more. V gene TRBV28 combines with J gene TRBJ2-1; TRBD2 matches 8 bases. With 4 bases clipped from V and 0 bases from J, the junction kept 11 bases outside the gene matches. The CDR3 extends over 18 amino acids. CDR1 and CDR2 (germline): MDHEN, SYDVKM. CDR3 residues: CASSSLSGGHSSYNEQFF. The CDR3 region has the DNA TGTGCCAGCAGTTCCCTCAGCGGGGGCCACAGCTCCTACAATGAGCAGTTCTTC.

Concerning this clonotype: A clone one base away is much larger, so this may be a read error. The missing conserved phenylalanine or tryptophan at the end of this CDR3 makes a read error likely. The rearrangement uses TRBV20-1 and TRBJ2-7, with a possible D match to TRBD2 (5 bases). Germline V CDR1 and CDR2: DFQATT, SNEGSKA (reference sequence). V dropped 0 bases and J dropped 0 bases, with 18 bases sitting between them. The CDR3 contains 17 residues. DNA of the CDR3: TGCAGTGCTAGAGATGGAGAATTGAGGGCCTCCTCCTACGAGCAGTACTAC. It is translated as CSARDGELRASSYEQYY.